Following are 25 T cell receptor beta chains from one sample sequenced in a study of control samples from healthy donors and cancer patients. Sequencing was performed with immunoSEQ multiplex PCR; in TCRdb, only in-frame clones are kept and a portion is missing. Of approximately 150,000 clones listed, 80% to 95% were seen once; the top ten hold about 3%. Sequenced sample: blood. These receptor sequences come from a man under 40 in good health.

In regard to this clone: Other DNA sequences in the same sample also yield this CDR3. The chain combines TRBV18 with TRBJ1-5, with 9 bases fitting TRBD1. The CDR3 has 15 residues. V trimming: 3 bases; J trimming: 2 bases; junction bases outside the gene matches: 2. The V gene's germline CDR1 is KGHSH and CDR2 LQKENI. The CDR3 spells CASSPDRGGNQPQHF. The CDR3, as DNA: TGTGCCAGCTCACCGGACAGGGGTGGCAATCAGCCCCAGCATTTT.

J is TRBJ1-1 and V is TRBV19, with TRBD1 identical over 8 bases. After removal of 6 bases from V and 7 bases from J, the junction contained 10 bases not matched to a gene. Germline V gives CDR1 LNHDA, CDR2 SQIVND (reference sequence). This CDR3 spans 14 amino acids. CDR3 DNA sequence: TGTGCCAGTAGCCAGGGGGCGGCTCTCAGTGAAGCTTTCTTT. It codes for CASSQGAALSEAFF.

The V call is TRBV7-9, the J call TRBJ1-2; D possibly corresponds to TRBD1 (5 bases). Germline lookup yields CDR1 SEHNR and CDR2 FQNEAQ (reference sequence). Trimming cost V 5 bases and J 4 bases, with 14 bases left between them. The CDR3 extends over 14 amino acids. The CDR3, as DNA: TGTGCCAGCAGCCCCCAGGGTGGTGGCTATGGCTACACCTTC. The encoded protein is CASSPQGGGYGYTF.

This chain joins TRBV6-5 and TRBJ1-4; D not resolved. The CDR3 contains 14 residues. CDR1 MNHEY and CDR2 SVGAGI come from the germline V gene. Trimming stripped 9 bases from V and 7 bases from J, with 18 bases between. The CDR3 DNA sequence: TGTGCCAGTACTGACAAGGCTAGTGGTGAAAAACTGTTTTTT. Translating it yields CASTDKASGEKLFF.

The CDR3 bases are TGTGCCAGCAGTTTCACAAACAGGGGGAACACTGAAGCTTTCTTT. Amino acid sequence: CASSFTNRGNTEAFF. J is TRBJ1-1 and V is TRBV6-5; TRBD1 matches 7 bases. V was clipped by 4 bases and J by 1 base; unmatched bases: 6. The CDR3 spans 15 residues. CDR1 MNHEY and CDR2 SVGAGI come from the germline V gene.

This clone appeared a single time. The genes are TRBV19 and TRBJ2-7, with D perhaps TRBD1 or TRBD2 (6 bases each). Germline V gives CDR1 LNHDA, CDR2 SQIVND (reference sequence). Trimming removed 5 bases at V and 2 bases at J, with 10 bases between. The CDR3 runs 13 residues. The CDR3 here is CASSPGEAYEQYF. CDR3 nucleotide sequence: TGTGCCAGTAGTCCAGGGGAGGCCTACGAGCAGTACTTC.

The V call is TRBV13, the J call TRBJ1-2; D is perhaps TRBD1 (5 bases). V was pared by 5 bases and J by 4 bases, with 20 bases between. The germline V gene has CDR1 PRHDT and CDR2 FYEKMQ (reference sequence). The CDR3 length is 16 residues. This chain's CDR3 is CASSPMKGVGAYGYTF. Here the CDR3 DNA reads TGTGCCAGCAGCCCCATGAAGGGCGTCGGGGCCTATGGCTACACCTTC.

This rearrangement joins TRBV5-4 to TRBJ2-1, with TRBD1 matching over 7 bases. Germline CDR1 reads SGHNT; CDR2 reads YYREEE (reference sequence). The CDR3 has 14 residues. The ends lost 4 bases at V and 13 bases at J; junction bases unmatched: 14. CDR3 DNA sequence: TGTGCCAGCAGCCCGGACGACAGGGTCCGGACCCAGTTCTTC. It codes for CASSPDDRVRTQFF.

This chain links TRBV5-1 with TRBJ2-1, with D perhaps matching TRBD2 (6 bases). V lost 3 bases to trimming and J lost 2 bases, with 6 bases between them. The CDR3 is 13 residues long. Looked up from germline, CDR1 is SGHRS and CDR2 is YFSETQ. The CDR3 spells CASSWGAYNEQFF. DNA for the CDR3: TGCGCCAGCAGCTGGGGGGCCTACAATGAGCAGTTCTTC.

This CDR3 reads CASSTLAGGANSYEQYF. The CDR3 region has the DNA TGTGCCAGCAGCACACTAGCGGGGGGGGCAAACTCCTACGAGCAGTACTTC. V is TRBV28 and J is TRBJ2-7, with 13 bases lining up with TRBD2. CDR3 length: 17 residues. Germline CDR1 MDHEN, CDR2 SYDVKM. The junction had 8 bases not matched to a gene; V was cut back by 6 bases and J by 0 bases.

This clone was detected only once. The chain recombines TRBV28 with TRBJ2-7; TRBD1 agrees at 9 bases. J was trimmed by 7 bases and V by 5 bases; bases with no gene match: 9. This CDR3 is built from 14 residues. The V gene's germline CDR1 is MDHEN and CDR2 SYDVKM. The CDR3 DNA reads as TGTGCCAGCAGTCGTCAACAGGGGGCAGGGGAGCAGTACTTC. This translates into CASSRQQGAGEQYF. The whole variable domain, remainder taken from reference TRBV28 and TRBJ2-7, is DVKVTQSSRYLVKRTGEKVFLECVQDMDHENMFWYRQDPGLGLRLIYFSYDVKMKEKGDIPEGYSVSREKKERFSLILESASTNQTSMYLCASSRQQGAGEQYFGPGTRLTVT.

This clone appeared once. The chain joins TRBV19 to TRBJ1-6; 9 bases align to TRBD1. The V gene's germline CDR1 is LNHDA and CDR2 SQIVND (reference sequence). This CDR3 spans 17 amino acids. Trimming removed 3 bases from V and 8 bases from J; junction bases left unmatched: 11. The CDR3 DNA sequence: TGTGCCAGTAGTATCTTGGGGCCGGACAGGGGTTATTCACCCCTCCACTTT. Its protein is CASSILGPDRGYSPLHF.

The chain links TRBV19 to TRBJ2-7, with D perhaps matching TRBD1 (6 bases). V shed 5 bases and J shed 3 bases, with 14 bases lying between them. The germline V gene has CDR1 LNHDA and CDR2 SQIVND (reference sequence). The CDR3 totals 14 residues. The chain's CDR3 is CASSFTGKNYEQYF. DNA of the CDR3: TGTGCCAGTAGTTTTACAGGGAAAAACTACGAGCAGTACTTC. The full variable domain, its missing parts supplied by reference TRBV19 and TRBJ2-7, is DGGITQSPKYLFRKEGQNVTLSCEQNLNHDAMYWYRQDPGQGLRLIYYSQIVNDFQKGDIAEGYSVSREKKESFPLTVTSAQKNPTAFYLCASSFTGKNYEQYFGPGTRLTVT.

The rearrangement uses TRBV28 and TRBJ1-1, with 7 bases identical to TRBD1. The V gene's germline CDR1 is MDHEN and CDR2 SYDVKM. V was clipped by 4 bases and J by 1 base; unmatched bases: 3. CDR3 size: 14 residues. The chain's CDR3 is CASSYQGGNTEAFF. The CDR3 nucleotides are TGTGCCAGCAGTTACCAGGGGGGGAACACTGAAGCTTTCTTT. Using reference TRBV28 and TRBJ1-1 for the parts outside the CDR3, the full variable domain is DVKVTQSSRYLVKRTGEKVFLECVQDMDHENMFWYRQDPGLGLRLIYFSYDVKMKEKGDIPEGYSVSREKKERFSLILESASTNQTSMYLCASSYQGGNTEAFFGQGTRLTVV.

The rearrangement joins TRBV30 to TRBJ1-1; D gene unclear. Germline CDR1 and CDR2: GTSNPN and SVGIG (reference sequence). The CDR3 covers 12 residues. Trimming cost V 5 bases and J 5 bases, with 12 bases left between them. DNA of the CDR3: TGTGCCTGGTCGACCGGGGTTACTGAAGCTTTCTTT. Protein: CAWSTGVTEAFF.

This clone showed up just once. The chain couples TRBV6-5 to TRBJ2-1; the D is unclear. V was clipped by 6 bases and J by 0 bases, with 12 bases between them. The CDR3 contains 15 residues. Looked up from germline, CDR1 is MNHEY and CDR2 is SVGAGI. CDR3 in DNA: TGTGCCAGCAGCCCAATCTGGAGCTCCTACAATGAGCAGTTCTTC. This translates into CASSPIWSSYNEQFF.

The V call is TRBV6-2 or TRBV6-3, the J call TRBJ2-2; D possibly corresponds to TRBD2 (5 bases). Trimming removed 7 bases at V and 3 bases at J, with 9 bases between. Germline V gene lookup returns CDR1 MNHEY and CDR2 SVGEGT. CDR3 length: 13 residues. The CDR3 protein is CASTPGYTGELFF. CDR3 coding DNA: TGTGCCAGCACCCCGGGGTACACCGGGGAGCTGTTTTTT.

CDR3 DNA: TGTGCCACCAGTGCGGGGACTAGCGACACAGATACGCAGTATTTT. It translates to CATSAGTSDTDTQYF. This chain connects TRBV24-1 to TRBJ2-3; TRBD2 agrees at 10 bases. Germline V CDR1 and CDR2: KGHDR, SFDVKD. J gave up 2 bases and V 5 bases, and 3 bases lay outside the gene matches. This CDR3 has 15 residues.

This clone is a singleton in its sample. The V gene is TRBV7-9, the J gene TRBJ1-4, with D uncertain. The germline CDR1 and CDR2 sequences are SEHNR and FQNEAQ (reference sequence). Trimming took off 1 base at V and 8 bases at J, with 17 bases between the two ends. This CDR3 region has 16 residues. For the CDR3, the DNA is TGTGCCAGCAGCTTAGTTTCGGGTCAGGAGGGAGAAAAACTGTTTTTT. Encoded protein: CASSLVSGQEGEKLFF.

The chain has TRBV10-1 and TRBJ1-3, with TRBD1 identical over 7 bases. This CDR3 is 13 amino acids long. Germline V lookup: CDR1 WNHNN, CDR2 SYGVQD (reference sequence). J gave up 2 bases and V 6 bases, and 1 base lay outside the gene matches. In nucleotides, the CDR3 is TGCGCCAGCAGAGGGGGCACTGGAAACACCATATATTTT. Its translation is CASRGGTGNTIYF.

The V call is TRBV7-9, the J call TRBJ2-1; 10 positions match TRBD1. Germline V gene sequence: CDR1 SEHNR, CDR2 FQNEAQ (reference sequence). The CDR3 consists of 13 residues. Unmatched junction bases numbered 2, after V lost 4 bases and J lost 8 bases. The CDR3 loop reads CASSWGTGDEQFF. DNA for the CDR3: TGTGCCAGCAGCTGGGGGACAGGGGATGAGCAGTTCTTC.

The J gene is TRBJ2-1, the V gene TRBV6-1; D not certain. CDR3 length equals 13 residues. V was trimmed by 1 base and J by 6 bases, leaving 7 bases between them. Germline V gene lookup returns CDR1 MNHNS and CDR2 SASEGT. The DNA of the CDR3 is TGTGCCAGCAGTGAAGGAGCCGGCAATGAGCAGTTCTTC. Protein sequence: CASSEGAGNEQFF.

The chain employs TRBV7-6 and TRBJ2-1, with 16 bases identical to TRBD2. CDR3 length: 18 amino acids. The germline V gene encodes CDR1 SGHVS and CDR2 FNYEAQ. V lost 5 bases to trimming and J lost 2 bases; unmatched junction nucleotides: 6. CDR3 in DNA: TGTGCCAGCAGCCCGGGACTAGCGGGGGGGATAACCTACAATGAGCAGTTCTTC. It is translated as CASSPGLAGGITYNEQFF.

The chain couples TRBV5-6 to TRBJ1-1; tentative D call: TRBD1 (6 bases). CDR1 SGHDT and CDR2 YYEEEE come from the germline V gene. The CDR3 runs to 16 residues. With 2 bases removed from V and 3 bases from J, the gap between germline ends came to 17 bases. The CDR3, as DNA: TGTGCCAGCAGCTTTACTACAGGGCTTTTGGACACTGAAGCTTTCTTT. The encoded protein is CASSFTTGLLDTEAFF.

This clone was counted between two and nine times. The chain uses TRBV19 and TRBJ2-1, with TRBD2 matching 14 bases. Germline-derived CDR1 and CDR2 are LNHDA and SQIVND (reference sequence). The J segment lost 14 bases and the V segment lost 5 bases, leaving 8 bases of the junction unmatched. The CDR3 consists of 14 residues. CDR3 bases: TGTGCCAGTAGTCCATCGACTAGCGGGGGGGAGGAGTTCTTC. Amino acids: CASSPSTSGGEEFF.